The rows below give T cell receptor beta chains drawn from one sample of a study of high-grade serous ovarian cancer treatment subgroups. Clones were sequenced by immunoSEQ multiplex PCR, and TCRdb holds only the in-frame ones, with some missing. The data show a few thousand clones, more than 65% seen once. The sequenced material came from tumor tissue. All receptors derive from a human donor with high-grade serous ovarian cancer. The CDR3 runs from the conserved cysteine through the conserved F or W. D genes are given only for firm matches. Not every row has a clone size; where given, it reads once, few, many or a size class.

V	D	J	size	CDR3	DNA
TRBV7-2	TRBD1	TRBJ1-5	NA	CASSLGGGGQPQHF	TGTGCCAGCAGCTTAGGAGGGGGCGGCCAGCCCCAGCATTTT
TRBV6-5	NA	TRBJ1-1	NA	CASSSAGFAFF	TGTGCCAGCAGCTCCGCCGGGTTTGCTTTCTTT
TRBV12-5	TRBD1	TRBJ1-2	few	CASGPYPTGGYGYTF	TGTGCTAGTGGCCCTTATCCGACAGGGGGCTATGGCTACACCTTC
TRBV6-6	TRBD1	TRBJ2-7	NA	CASSYSVVQGVQYF	TGTGCCAGCAGTTACTCCGTGGTCCAGGGGGTGCAGTACTTC
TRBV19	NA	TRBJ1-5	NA	CASSIRASEFNQPQHF	TGTGCCAGTAGTATCCGGGCGTCAGAATTCAATCAGCCCCAGCATTTT
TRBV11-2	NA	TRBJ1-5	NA	CASSFSGYNQPQHF	TGTGCCAGCAGCTTTTCGGGATACAATCAGCCCCAGCATTTT
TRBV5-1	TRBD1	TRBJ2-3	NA	CASSLGTATDTQYF	TGCGCCAGCAGCCTGGGGACAGCCACAGATACGCAGTATTTT
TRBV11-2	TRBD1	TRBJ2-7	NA	CASSPQVDRGYEQYF	TGTGCCAGCAGCCCCCAAGTGGACAGGGGCTACGAGCAGTACTTC
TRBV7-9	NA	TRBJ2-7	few	CASSLGSGEQYF	TGTGCCAGCAGCCTAGGTTCCGGCGAGCAGTACTTC
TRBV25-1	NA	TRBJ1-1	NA	CASSPRGSGEAFF	TGTGCCAGCAGCCCAAGGGGGTCGGGGGAAGCTTTCTTT
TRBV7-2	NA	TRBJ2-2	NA	CASRLGGTGELFF	TGTGCCAGCAGGTTGGGGGGCACCGGGGAGCTGTTTTTT
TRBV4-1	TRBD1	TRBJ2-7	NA	CASSQGGQGAAYEQYF	TGCGCCAGCAGCCAAGGGGGACAGGGGGCCGCCTACGAGCAGTACTTC
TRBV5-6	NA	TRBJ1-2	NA	CASRGGLVYYGYTF	TGTGCCAGCCGAGGTGGATTGGTATATTATGGCTACACCTTC
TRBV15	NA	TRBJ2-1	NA	CATSGKNSSTYNEQFF	TGTGCCACCAGCGGTAAGAACTCCTCTACATACAATGAGCAGTTCTTC
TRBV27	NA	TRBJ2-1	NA	CASSLGGNEQFF	TGTGCCAGCAGTTTAGGCGGAAATGAGCAGTTCTTC
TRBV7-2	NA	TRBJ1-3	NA	CASSLDTGPGNTIYF	TGTGCCAGCAGCTTAGATACAGGCCCCGGAAACACCATATATTTT
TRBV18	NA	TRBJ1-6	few	CASSSNDSPLHF	TGTGCCAGCTCATCGAATGATTCACCCCTCCACTTT
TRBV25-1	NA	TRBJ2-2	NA	CASSEWDKDRELFF	TGTGCCAGCAGTGAATGGGACAAGGACCGGGAGCTGTTTTTT
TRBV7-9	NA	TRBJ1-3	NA	CASSPPTGNTIYF	TGTGCCAGCAGCCCTCCGACAGGAAACACCATATATTTT
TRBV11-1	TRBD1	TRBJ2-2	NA	CASRPDRGQNTGELFF	TGTGCCAGCAGGCCGGACAGGGGGCAGAACACCGGGGAGCTGTTTTTT
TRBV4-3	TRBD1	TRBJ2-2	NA	CASSQDDRGGNTGELFF	TGCGCCAGCAGCCAAGACGACAGGGGAGGGAACACCGGGGAGCTGTTTTTT
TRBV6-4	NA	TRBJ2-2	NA	CASSEGESTGELFF	TGTGCCAGCAGTGAAGGGGAGAGCACCGGGGAGCTGTTTTTT
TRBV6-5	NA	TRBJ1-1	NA	CASRMGEAFF	TGTGCCAGCAGGATGGGTGAAGCTTTCTTT
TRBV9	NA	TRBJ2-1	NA	CASSVGARGVGDEQFF	TGTGCCAGCAGCGTAGGGGCGCGGGGAGTAGGGGACGAGCAGTTCTTC
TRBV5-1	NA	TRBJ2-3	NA	CASSLDSRADTQYF	TGCGCCAGCAGCTTGGACAGTCGGGCAGATACGCAGTATTTT
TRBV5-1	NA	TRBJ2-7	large	CASSWSNTYEQYF	TGCGCCAGCAGCTGGTCCAATACCTACGAGCAGTACTTC
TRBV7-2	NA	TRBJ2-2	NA	CASSPRVGTNTGELFF	TGTGCCAGCAGCCCCAGGGTGGGCACGAACACCGGGGAGCTGTTTTTT
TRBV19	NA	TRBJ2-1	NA	CASSIRGAGGPEQFF	TGTGCCAGTAGTATTCGAGGGGCTGGGGGACCTGAGCAGTTCTTC
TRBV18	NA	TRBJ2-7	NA	CASSPPGQSYEQYF	TGTGCCAGCTCACCACCGGGACAAAGCTACGAGCAGTACTTC
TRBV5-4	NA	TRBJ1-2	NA	CASSLVGARYGYTF	TGTGCCAGCAGCTTGGTAGGGGCTCGATATGGCTACACCTTC
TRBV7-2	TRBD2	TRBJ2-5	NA	CASSTSVRETQYF	TGTGCCAGCAGCACTAGCGTGCGAGAGACCCAGTACTTC
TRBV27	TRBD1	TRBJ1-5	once	CASSPGQTNQPQHF	TGTGCCAGCAGTCCGGGACAGACGAATCAGCCCCAGCATTTT
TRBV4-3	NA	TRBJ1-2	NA	CASSQDLQAQWAGYTF	TGCGCCAGCAGCCAAGATCTACAGGCCCAATGGGCTGGCTACACCTTC
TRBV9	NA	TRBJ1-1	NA	CASSPYRDTNTEAFF	TGTGCCAGCAGCCCGTACCGGGACACGAACACTGAAGCTTTCTTT
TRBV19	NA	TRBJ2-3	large	CASSITPAPTDTQYF	TGTGCCAGTAGTATAACGCCCGCTCCCACAGATACGCAGTATTTT
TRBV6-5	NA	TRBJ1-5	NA	CASRLTGNQPQHF	TGTGCCAGCAGGTTGACAGGCAATCAGCCCCAGCATTTT
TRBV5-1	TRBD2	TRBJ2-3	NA	CASSLGGLAGDTQYF	TGCGCCAGCAGCTTGGGGGGACTAGCGGGGGATACGCAGTATTTT
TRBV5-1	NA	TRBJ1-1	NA	CASSLGVGTEAFF	TGCGCCAGCAGCTTGGGGGTAGGCACTGAAGCTTTCTTT
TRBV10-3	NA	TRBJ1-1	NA	CAIRERTETEAFF	TGTGCCATCAGAGAACGGACAGAGACTGAAGCTTTCTTT
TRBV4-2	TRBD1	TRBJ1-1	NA	CASSQDLRYTGDTEAFF	TGTGCCAGCAGCCAAGATTTGCGATATACAGGGGACACTGAAGCTTTCTTT